The clone carrying this TCR beta chain was recorded a few times. As yet, its antigen is unknown. The sample belongs to a study of T cells after yellow fever vaccination. MiXCR, run by TCRdb on the 5' RACE reads, gives a single entry per CDR3 protein. Of 250,000 or so distinct CDR3 sequences detected, less than 8.5% appear once; the ten largest clones hold about 0.85%. The CDR3 totals 14 residues. Germline CDR1 DFQATT, CDR2 SNEGSKA (reference sequence). Deletions cut 6 bases from V and 3 bases from J, with 12 bases between. Study findings and constraints: Most primary-vaccination clones reappeared after the booster (about 97% CD4, roughly 88% CD8).

V usage is TRBV20-1 and J usage is TRBJ1-6, with D unresolved. This receptor was obtained from a man aged 30 to 39 who received the YFV17D yellow fever vaccine. Sample: CD4+ T cells sorted from PBMCs, taken 15 days after the yellow fever booster vaccination. This CDR3 is CSARGGNYNSPLHF. The DNA for the CDR3 is TGCAGTGCACGCGGAGGGAACTATAATTCACCCCTCCACTTT.